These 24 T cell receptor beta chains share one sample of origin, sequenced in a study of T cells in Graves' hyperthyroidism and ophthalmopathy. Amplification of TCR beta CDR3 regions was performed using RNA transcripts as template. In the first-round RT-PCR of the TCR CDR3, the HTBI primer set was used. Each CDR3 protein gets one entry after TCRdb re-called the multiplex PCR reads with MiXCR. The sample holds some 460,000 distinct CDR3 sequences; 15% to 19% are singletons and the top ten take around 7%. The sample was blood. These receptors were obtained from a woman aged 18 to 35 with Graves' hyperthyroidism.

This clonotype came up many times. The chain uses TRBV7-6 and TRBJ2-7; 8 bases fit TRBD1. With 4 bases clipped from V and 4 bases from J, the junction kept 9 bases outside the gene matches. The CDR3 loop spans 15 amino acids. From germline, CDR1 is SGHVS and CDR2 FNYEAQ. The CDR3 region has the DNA TGTGCCAGCAGCTCACCCCGGACAGGGACGTACGAGCAGTACTTC. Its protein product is CASSSPRTGTYEQYF.

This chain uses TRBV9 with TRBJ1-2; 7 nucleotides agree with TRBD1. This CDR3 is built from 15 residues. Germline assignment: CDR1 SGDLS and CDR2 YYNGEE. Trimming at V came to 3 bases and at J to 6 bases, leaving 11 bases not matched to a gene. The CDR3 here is CASSGPREGADGYTF. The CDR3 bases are TGTGCCAGCAGCGGACCTAGGGAGGGGGCTGATGGCTACACCTTC. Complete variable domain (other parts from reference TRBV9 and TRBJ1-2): DSGVTQTPKHLITATGQRVTLRCSPRSGDLSVYWYQQSLDQGLQFLIQYYNGEERAKGNILERFSAQQFPDLHSELNLSSLELGDSALYFCASSGPREGADGYTFGSGTRLTVV.

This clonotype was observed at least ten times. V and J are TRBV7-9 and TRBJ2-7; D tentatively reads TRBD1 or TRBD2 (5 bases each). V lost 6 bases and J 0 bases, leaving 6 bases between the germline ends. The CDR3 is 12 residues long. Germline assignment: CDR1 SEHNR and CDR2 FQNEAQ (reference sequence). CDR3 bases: TGTGCCAGCAGGGGACGCTCCTACGAGCAGTACTTC. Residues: CASRGRSYEQYF.

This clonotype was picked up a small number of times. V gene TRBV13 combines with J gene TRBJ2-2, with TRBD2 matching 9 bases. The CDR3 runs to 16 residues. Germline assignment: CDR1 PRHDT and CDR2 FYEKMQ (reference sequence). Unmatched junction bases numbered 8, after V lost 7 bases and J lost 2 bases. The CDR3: CASTRLAGLNTGELFF. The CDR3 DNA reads TGTGCCAGCACGCGGCTAGCGGGGCTTAACACCGGGGAGCTGTTTTTT.

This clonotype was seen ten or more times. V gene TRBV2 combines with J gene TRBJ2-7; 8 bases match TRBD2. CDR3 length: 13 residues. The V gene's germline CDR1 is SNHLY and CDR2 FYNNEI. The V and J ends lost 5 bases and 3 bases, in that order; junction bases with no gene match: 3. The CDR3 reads CASSKRENYEQYF. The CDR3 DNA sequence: TGTGCCAGCAGTAAGCGGGAGAACTACGAGCAGTACTTC.

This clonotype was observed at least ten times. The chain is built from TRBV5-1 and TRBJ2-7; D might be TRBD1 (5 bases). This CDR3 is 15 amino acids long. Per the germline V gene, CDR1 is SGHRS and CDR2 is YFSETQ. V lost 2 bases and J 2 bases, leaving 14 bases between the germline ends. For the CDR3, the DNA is TGCGCCAGCAGCTTCGGACACCTTAATACCTACGAGCAGTACTTC. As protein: CASSFGHLNTYEQYF.

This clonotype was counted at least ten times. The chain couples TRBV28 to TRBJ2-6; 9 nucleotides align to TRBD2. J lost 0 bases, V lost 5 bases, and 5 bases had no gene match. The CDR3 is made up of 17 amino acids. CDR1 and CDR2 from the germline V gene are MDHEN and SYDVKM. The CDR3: CASSDGTSSSGANVLTF. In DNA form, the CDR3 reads TGTGCCAGCAGTGACGGGACTAGCTCCTCTGGGGCCAACGTCCTGACTTTC.

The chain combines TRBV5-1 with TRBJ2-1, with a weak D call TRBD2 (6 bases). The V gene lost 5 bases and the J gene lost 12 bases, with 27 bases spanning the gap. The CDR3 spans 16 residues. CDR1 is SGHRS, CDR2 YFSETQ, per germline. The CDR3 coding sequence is TGCGCCAGCAGTATGGGTGAAGCAGGAGGGAGGCTAGGGCAGTTCTTC. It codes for CASSMGEAGGRLGQFF. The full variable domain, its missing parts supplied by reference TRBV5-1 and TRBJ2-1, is KAGVTQTPRYLIKTRGQQVTLSCSPISGHRSVSWYQQTPGQGLQFLFEYFSETQRNKGNFPGRFSGRQFSNSRSEMNVSTLELGDSALYLCASSMGEAGGRLGQFFGPGTRLTVL.

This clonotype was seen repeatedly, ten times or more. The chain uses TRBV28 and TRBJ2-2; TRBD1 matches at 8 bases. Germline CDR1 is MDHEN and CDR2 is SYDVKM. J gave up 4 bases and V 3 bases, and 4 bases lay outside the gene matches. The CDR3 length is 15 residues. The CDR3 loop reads CASSFQGAGTGELFF. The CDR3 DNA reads TGTGCCAGCAGTTTTCAGGGGGCGGGCACCGGGGAGCTGTTTTTT.

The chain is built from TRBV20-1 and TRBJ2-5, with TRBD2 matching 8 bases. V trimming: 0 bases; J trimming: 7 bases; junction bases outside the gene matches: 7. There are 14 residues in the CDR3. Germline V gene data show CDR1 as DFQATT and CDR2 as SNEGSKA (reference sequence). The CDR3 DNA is TGCAGTGCTAGAGATCGGAGGGCGGGGGGGACCCAGTACTTC. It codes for CSARDRRAGGTQYF.

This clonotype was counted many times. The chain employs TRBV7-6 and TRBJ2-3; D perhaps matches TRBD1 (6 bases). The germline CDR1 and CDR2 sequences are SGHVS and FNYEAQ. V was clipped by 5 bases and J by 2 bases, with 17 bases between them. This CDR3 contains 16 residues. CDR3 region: CASSTDRFTHTDTQYF. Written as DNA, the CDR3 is TGTGCCAGCAGCACCGACAGGTTCACTCACACAGATACGCAGTATTTT. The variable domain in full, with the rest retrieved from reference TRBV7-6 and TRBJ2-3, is GAGVSQSPRYKVTKRGQDVALRCDPISGHVSLYWYRQALGQGPEFLTYFNYEAQQDKSGLPNDRFSAERPEGSISTLTIQRTEQRDSAMYRCASSTDRFTHTDTQYFGPGTRLTVL.

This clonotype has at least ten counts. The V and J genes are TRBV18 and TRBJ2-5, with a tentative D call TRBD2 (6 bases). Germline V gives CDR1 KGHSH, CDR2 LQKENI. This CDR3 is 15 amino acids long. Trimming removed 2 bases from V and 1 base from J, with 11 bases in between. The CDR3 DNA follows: TGTGCCAGCTCACCAAGAGCGGGCGGCCAAGAGACCCAGTACTTC. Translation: CASSPRAGGQETQYF. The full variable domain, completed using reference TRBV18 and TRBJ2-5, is NAGVMQNPRHLVRRRGQEARLRCSPMKGHSHVYWYRQLPEEGLKFMVYLQKENIIDESGMPKERFSAEFPKEGPSILRIQQVVRGDSAAYFCASSPRAGGQETQYFGPGTRLLVL.

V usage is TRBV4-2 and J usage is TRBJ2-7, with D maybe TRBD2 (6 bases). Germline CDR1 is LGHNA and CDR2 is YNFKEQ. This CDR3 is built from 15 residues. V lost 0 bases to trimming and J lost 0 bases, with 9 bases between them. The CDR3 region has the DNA TGTGCCAGCAGCCAAGAGGGACTGAGCTCCTACGAGCAGTACTTC. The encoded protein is CASSQEGLSSYEQYF.

CDR3 sequence (DNA): TGTGCCAGCAGAACGACTAGCGGGAGCTACGAGCAGTACTTC. It translates to CASRTTSGSYEQYF. This chain joins TRBV12-3 or TRBV12-4 and TRBJ2-7; 12 positions match TRBD2. Germline trimming cut 6 bases from V and 3 bases from J; bases unmatched to any gene: 3. The CDR3 is made up of 14 amino acids.

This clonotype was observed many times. The CDR3 coding sequence is TGTGCCAGCAGGGTTAGCGGGGCCTTAGCCTACGAGCAGTACTTC. Translation: CASRVSGALAYEQYF. V and J are TRBV6-1 and TRBJ2-7; 8 nucleotides agree with TRBD2. The germline V gene encodes CDR1 MNHNS and CDR2 SASEGT. V gave up 6 bases and J gave up 2 bases; unmatched junction bases: 9. The CDR3 covers 15 residues.

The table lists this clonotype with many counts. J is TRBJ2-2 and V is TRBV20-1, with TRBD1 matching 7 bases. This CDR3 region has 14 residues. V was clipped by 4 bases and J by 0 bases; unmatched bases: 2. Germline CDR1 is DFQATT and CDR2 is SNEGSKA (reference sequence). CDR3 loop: CSATGTANTGELFF. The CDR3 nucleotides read TGCAGTGCTACCGGGACAGCGAACACCGGGGAGCTGTTTTTT.

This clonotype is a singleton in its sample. CDR3 protein: CASSPTARYSQPQHF. CDR3 nucleotide sequence: TGTGCCAGCAGCCCTACCGCGCGCTACTCTCAGCCCCAGCATTTT. The V and J genes are TRBV28 and TRBJ1-5; D uncertain. The length of the CDR3 is 15 residues. Per the germline V gene, CDR1 is MDHEN and CDR2 is SYDVKM. The V gene lost 6 bases and the J gene lost 6 bases, with 18 bases spanning the gap.

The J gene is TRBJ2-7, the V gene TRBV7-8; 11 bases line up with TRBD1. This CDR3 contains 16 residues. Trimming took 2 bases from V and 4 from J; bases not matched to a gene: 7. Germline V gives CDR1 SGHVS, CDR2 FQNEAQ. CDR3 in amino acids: CASSLPPGQGGYEQYF. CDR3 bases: TGTGCCAGCAGCTTACCTCCGGGACAGGGGGGTTACGAGCAGTACTTC.

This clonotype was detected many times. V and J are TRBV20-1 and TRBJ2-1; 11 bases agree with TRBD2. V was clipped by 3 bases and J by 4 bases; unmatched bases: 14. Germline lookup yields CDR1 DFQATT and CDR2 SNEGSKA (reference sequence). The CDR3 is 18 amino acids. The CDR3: CSARSLAGGPQGYNEQFF. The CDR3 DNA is TGCAGTGCTAGGAGTTTAGCGGGAGGGCCTCAGGGGTACAATGAGCAGTTCTTC.

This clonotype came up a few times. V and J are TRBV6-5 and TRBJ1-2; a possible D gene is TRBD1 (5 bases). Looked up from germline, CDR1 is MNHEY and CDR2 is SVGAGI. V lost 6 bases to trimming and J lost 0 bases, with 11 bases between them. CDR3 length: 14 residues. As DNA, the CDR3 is TGTGCCAGCAGCCGGTCGACAGCTAACTATGGCTACACCTTC. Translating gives CASSRSTANYGYTF.

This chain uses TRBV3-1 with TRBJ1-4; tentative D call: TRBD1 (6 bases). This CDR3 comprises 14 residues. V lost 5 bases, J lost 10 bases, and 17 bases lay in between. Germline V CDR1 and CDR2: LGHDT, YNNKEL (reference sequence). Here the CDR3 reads CASSLGGAEGKLFF. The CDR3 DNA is TGTGCCAGCAGCTTAGGGGGGGCAGAGGGAAAACTGTTTTTT.

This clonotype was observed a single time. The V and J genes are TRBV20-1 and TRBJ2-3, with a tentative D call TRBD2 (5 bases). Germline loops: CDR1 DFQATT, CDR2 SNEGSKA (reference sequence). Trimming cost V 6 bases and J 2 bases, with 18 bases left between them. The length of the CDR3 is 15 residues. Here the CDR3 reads CSAISPSGVTDTQYF. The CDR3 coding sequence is TGCAGTGCCATCTCCCCCAGCGGAGTCACAGATACGCAGTATTTT.

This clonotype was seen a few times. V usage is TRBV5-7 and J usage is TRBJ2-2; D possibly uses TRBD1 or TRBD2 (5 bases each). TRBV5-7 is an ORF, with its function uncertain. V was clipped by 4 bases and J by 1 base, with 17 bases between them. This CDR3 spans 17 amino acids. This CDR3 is CASSRGFSFLNTGELFF. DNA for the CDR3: TGTGCCAGCAGCCGGGGCTTTAGTTTTTTGAACACCGGGGAGCTGTTTTTT.

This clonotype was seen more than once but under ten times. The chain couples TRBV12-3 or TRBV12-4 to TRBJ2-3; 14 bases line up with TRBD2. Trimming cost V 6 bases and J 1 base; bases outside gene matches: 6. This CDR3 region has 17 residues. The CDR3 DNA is TGTGCCAGCAGGGCCGGGACTAGCGGGGGTCGCACAGATACGCAGTATTTT. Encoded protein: CASRAGTSGGRTDTQYF.